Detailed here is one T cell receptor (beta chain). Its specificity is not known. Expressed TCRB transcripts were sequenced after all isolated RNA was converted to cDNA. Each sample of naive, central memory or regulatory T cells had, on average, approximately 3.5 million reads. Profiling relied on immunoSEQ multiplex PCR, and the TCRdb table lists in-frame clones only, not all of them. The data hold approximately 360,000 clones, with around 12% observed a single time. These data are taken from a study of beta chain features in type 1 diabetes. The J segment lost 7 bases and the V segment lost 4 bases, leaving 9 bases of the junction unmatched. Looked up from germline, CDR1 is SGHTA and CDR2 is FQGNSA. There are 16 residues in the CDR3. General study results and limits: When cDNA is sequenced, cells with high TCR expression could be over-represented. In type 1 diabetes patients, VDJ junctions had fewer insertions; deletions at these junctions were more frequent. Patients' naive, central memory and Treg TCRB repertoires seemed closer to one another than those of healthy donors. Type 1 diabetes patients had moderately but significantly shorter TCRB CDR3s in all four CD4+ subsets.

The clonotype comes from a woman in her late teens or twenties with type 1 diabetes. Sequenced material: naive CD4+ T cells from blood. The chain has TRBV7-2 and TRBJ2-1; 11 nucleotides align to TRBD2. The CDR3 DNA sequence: TGTGCCAGCAGCTACGGACTAGCGGGCCTTGGAAATGAGCAGTTCTTC. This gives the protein CASSYGLAGLGNEQFF.